Presented here are 21 T cell receptor beta chains from one specimen sequenced in a study of T cells after somatic rescue of genetic block. TCRdb keeps only in-frame clones here, not all; method: immunoSEQ multiplex PCR. The data contain about 14,000 clones, roughly 71% of them seen just once; the ten biggest clones take up around 28%. The specimen sequenced was peripheral blood mononuclear cells (PBMCs). These receptors were obtained from a man younger than 30.

The rearrangement uses TRBV7-9 and TRBJ2-3; TRBD1 agrees at 11 bases. This CDR3 has 16 residues. The germline gives CDR1 SEHNR, CDR2 FQNEAQ (reference sequence). After removal of 5 bases from V and 2 bases from J, the junction contained 6 bases not matched to a gene. The CDR3 DNA reads as TGTGCCAGCAGCCCCGGGACAGGGGGAGACACAGATACGCAGTATTTT. Its translation: CASSPGTGGDTDTQYF.

The chain combines TRBV10-2 with TRBJ2-5, with TRBD2 matching 9 bases. CDR1 and CDR2 from the germline V gene are WSHSY and SAAADI. The junction had 9 bases not matched to a gene; V was cut back by 5 bases and J by 5 bases. This CDR3 comprises 15 residues. As DNA, the CDR3 is TGCGCCAGCAGTCCTCCGGGACTAGCTGGCGAGACCCAGTACTTC. Translating gives CASSPPGLAGETQYF.

This clone is deemed medium-sized. The chain recombines TRBV9 with TRBJ2-7; the D gene is possibly TRBD1 (6 bases). V gave up 1 base and J gave up 4 bases, with 15 bases separating them. There are 15 residues in the CDR3. From germline, CDR1 is SGDLS and CDR2 YYNGEE. CDR3 sequence reads: CASSVRDTGSYEQYF. Written as DNA, the CDR3 is TGTGCCAGCAGCGTAAGGGACACCGGATCTTACGAGCAGTACTTC.

CDR3 residues: CASLHSNQPQHF. In DNA form, the CDR3 reads TGTGCCAGTCTCCATAGCAATCAGCCCCAGCATTTT. The chain links TRBV6-1 to TRBJ1-5; D ambiguous. This CDR3 is built from 12 residues. In germline, CDR1 is MNHNS, CDR2 SASEGT. Between the trimmed V and J ends, which lost 9 bases and 0 bases, there was a span of 6 bases.

V is TRBV15 and J is TRBJ2-7; possibly TRBD2 for D (5 bases). Near its end, the DNA agrees better with TRBJ2-5, so the J call may be wrong. The CDR3 has 14 residues. Germline values: CDR1 LNHNV, CDR2 YYDKDF (reference sequence). CDR3 residues: CATSRDRGRWTQYF. The CDR3 bases are TGTGCCACCAGCAGAGATCGGGGTCGGTGGACCCAGTACTTC.

This sequence joins TRBV5-1 and TRBJ2-7; no reliable D call. The ends were cut back, 0 bases at V and 2 bases at J, with 12 bases in the middle. CDR1 is SGHRS and CDR2 is YFSETQ in the germline V gene. This CDR3 is built from 15 residues. This CDR3 is CASSLAELPPYEQYF. The CDR3 nucleotides read TGCGCCAGCAGCTTGGCCGAACTTCCTCCCTACGAGCAGTACTTC.

This clone was seen only a few times. The V gene is TRBV6-5, the J gene TRBJ2-7; tentative D call: TRBD2 (6 bases). The germline V gene encodes CDR1 MNHEY and CDR2 SVGAGI. CDR3 size: 15 residues. V shed 7 bases and J shed 0 bases, with 16 bases lying between them. The CDR3 loop is CASNPAGYSSYEQYF. For the CDR3, the DNA is TGTGCCAGCAACCCTGCGGGGTACTCCTCCTACGAGCAGTACTTC.

This chain uses TRBV21-1 with TRBJ2-7; the table calls TRBD1, which could not be checked here. TRBV21-1 is assigned pseudogene status. This CDR3 contains 15 residues. The CDR3 bases are TGTGCCAGCAGACAACAGGGGGCAGCGGGGTACGAGCAGTACTTC. It codes for CASRQQGAAGYEQYF.

This chain connects TRBV5-6 to TRBJ1-4; D ambiguous. The CDR3 covers 15 residues. V was pared by 2 bases and J by 8 bases, with 16 bases between. Germline CDR1 is SGHDT and CDR2 is YYEEEE. The DNA for the CDR3 is TGTGCCAGCAGCTTATATCTTCCACCAACGGAAAAACTGTTTTTT. It encodes CASSLYLPPTEKLFF.

This chain connects TRBV29-1 to TRBJ2-7, with D possibly matching TRBD1 (5 bases). Germline V CDR1 and CDR2: SQVTM, ANQGSEA. The length of the CDR3 is 15 residues. V dropped 0 bases and J dropped 3 bases, with 15 bases sitting between them. The CDR3 region is CSVEEPAGLGYEQYF. The CDR3 region has the DNA TGCAGCGTTGAAGAGCCTGCAGGGCTGGGCTACGAGCAGTACTTC.

This clone was recorded a few times. DNA for the CDR3: TGCGCCAGCAGCGTGGGAGGCTTTAACTATGGCTACACCTTC. Its protein is CASSVGGFNYGYTF. V gene TRBV5-1 combines with J gene TRBJ1-2, with unresolved D. This CDR3 spans 14 amino acids. CDR1 and CDR2 (germline): SGHRS, YFSETQ. Trimming removed 4 bases from V and 1 base from J, with 11 bases in between.

The chain combines TRBV18 with TRBJ2-6; 7 nucleotides line up with TRBD2. The CDR3 sequence is 18 residues long. The V and J ends lost 1 base and 1 base, in that order; junction bases with no gene match: 7. Per germline, CDR1 KGHSH and CDR2 LQKENI. CDR3 nucleotide sequence: TGTGCCAGCTCACCACTCAGCGGGGCTCTGTCTGGGGCCAACGTCCTGACTTTC. It specifies CASSPLSGALSGANVLTF.

This clone was counted between two and nine times. This chain connects TRBV5-1 to TRBJ2-7, with a possible D match to TRBD1 (7 bases). CDR1 is SGHRS and CDR2 is YFSETQ in the germline V gene. The CDR3 has 16 residues. V was shortened by 4 bases and J by 2 bases, with 19 bases between the two germline ends. CDR3 sequence (DNA): TGCGCCAGCAGCCTGGTGCCGCAGGGGGGAACCTACGAGCAGTACTTC. It codes for CASSLVPQGGTYEQYF.

The chain recombines TRBV6-1 with TRBJ1-5, with TRBD1 matching over 9 bases. This CDR3 spans 14 amino acids. CDR1 is MNHNS, CDR2 SASEGT, per germline. The V segment lost 7 bases and the J segment 6 bases; nucleotides outside the gene matches: 7. The CDR3 sequence is CASKLDRGSQPQHF. CDR3 nucleotide sequence: TGTGCCAGCAAGTTGGACAGGGGTAGTCAGCCCCAGCATTTT.

The chain links TRBV5-6 to TRBJ2-7; 7 nucleotides match TRBD2. The germline CDR1 and CDR2 sequences are SGHDT and YYEEEE. This CDR3 spans 12 amino acids. Losses at the gene ends were 3 bases for V and 4 bases for J; bases not matched to a gene: 1. The CDR3, as DNA: TGTGCCAGCAGCTCGGGACTATACGAGCAGTACTTC. Translating it yields CASSSGLYEQYF.

This chain links TRBV18 with TRBJ2-7, with TRBD1 matching 9 bases. The CDR3 runs to 15 residues. Germline V gene lookup returns CDR1 KGHSH and CDR2 LQKENI. With 3 bases clipped from V and 3 bases from J, the junction kept 6 bases outside the gene matches. The CDR3 DNA reads TGTGCCAGCTCACCTTACCGGGACAGGGACTACGAGCAGTACTTC. It codes for CASSPYRDRDYEQYF.

A single count supports this clone. This sequence joins TRBV5-1 and TRBJ2-7; D possibly corresponds to TRBD2 (6 bases). Trimming shortened V by 0 bases and J by 0 bases, and 10 bases separated the two germline ends. Germline V gene sequence: CDR1 SGHRS, CDR2 YFSETQ. The CDR3 spans 15 residues. The chain's CDR3 is CASSLVVADSYEQYF. The CDR3, as DNA: TGCGCCAGCAGCTTGGTGGTAGCGGACTCCTACGAGCAGTACTTC.

The CDR3 coding sequence is TGTGCCAGCAGACCTAACAGGGGGCAGACTGAAGCTTTCTTT. Translating gives CASRPNRGQTEAFF. The rearrangement uses TRBV6-1 and TRBJ1-1, with TRBD1 identical over 9 bases. The CDR3 loop spans 14 amino acids. V was pared by 6 bases and J by 5 bases, with 7 bases of the junction left unmatched. Germline CDR1 MNHNS, CDR2 SASEGT.

The chain couples TRBV18 to TRBJ2-6, with 11 bases identical to TRBD1. CDR3 length equals 20 residues. Germline V gene sequence: CDR1 KGHSH, CDR2 LQKENI. The J segment lost 1 base and the V segment lost 4 bases, leaving 12 bases of the junction unmatched. In DNA form, the CDR3 reads TGTGCCAGCTCACAACCGGGACAGGGGGATAAAGCTTCTGGGGCCAACGTCCTGACTTTC. The encoded protein is CASSQPGQGDKASGANVLTF.

By share, this clone ranks as large. Here the CDR3 DNA reads TGTGCCAGCAGCGCGTCGGCGGGGGGCCTCTCCTACAATGAGCAGTTCTTC. It yields the protein CASSASAGGLSYNEQFF. This rearrangement joins TRBV9 to TRBJ2-1; 8 positions agree with TRBD2. This CDR3 has 17 amino acids. Germline V gene sequence: CDR1 SGDLS, CDR2 YYNGEE. Trimming took 3 bases from V and 0 from J; bases not matched to a gene: 8.

The J gene is TRBJ2-5, the V gene TRBV11-2; 7 bases line up with TRBD1. The CDR3 is 15 amino acids. Germline values: CDR1 SGHAT, CDR2 FQNNGV. V was clipped by 2 bases and J by 2 bases; unmatched bases: 5. CDR3 residues: CASSLSDRAQETQYF. The CDR3 bases are TGTGCCAGCAGCTTATCCGACAGGGCGCAAGAGACCCAGTACTTC.